This T cell receptor (beta chain) originates from a study of blood T cell repertoires in COVID-19. Study at large: Samples taken during acute and convalescent COVID-19 were collected in the United States, Italy and Spain.

V was shortened by 4 bases and J by 8 bases, with 11 bases between the two germline ends. Per germline, CDR1 SQVTM and CDR2 ANQGSEA. This CDR3 contains 11 residues. Source study methods: Nucleated cell number was recorded as an estimate derived from reference gene primer amplification. Libraries were prepared by immunoSEQ multiplex PCR; TCRdb keeps only in-frame clonotypes and omits some of them. That table is the source of V, J and clone size, and D and trimming were worked out from the DNA. The sample has about 330,000 clones, approximately 87% seen once. Sequencing input: PBMCs or T cells enriched from blood (not recorded which). The sequence came from a woman aged 30 to 39 who had recovered from COVID-19. The genes are TRBV29-1 and TRBJ1-1; D is possibly TRBD1 (5 bases). CDR3 nucleotide sequence: TGCAGCGTTGCTTCCACAGGAGAAGCTTTCTTT. This sequence encodes CSVASTGEAFF.